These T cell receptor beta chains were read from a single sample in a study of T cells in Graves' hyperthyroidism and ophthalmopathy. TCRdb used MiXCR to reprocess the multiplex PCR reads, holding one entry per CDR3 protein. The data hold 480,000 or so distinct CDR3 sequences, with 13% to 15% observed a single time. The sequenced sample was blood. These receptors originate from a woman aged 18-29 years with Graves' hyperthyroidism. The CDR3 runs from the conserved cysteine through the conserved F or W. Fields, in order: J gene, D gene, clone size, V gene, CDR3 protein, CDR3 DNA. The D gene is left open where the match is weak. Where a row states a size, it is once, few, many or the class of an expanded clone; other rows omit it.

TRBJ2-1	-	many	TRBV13	CASSPTPGRINVYNEQFF	TGTGCCAGCAGCCCCACGCCGGGACGGATAAACGTGTACAATGAGCAGTTCTTC
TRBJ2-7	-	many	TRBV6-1	CASSEVNKYEQYF	TGTGCCAGCAGTGAAGTGAACAAGTACGAGCAGTACTTC
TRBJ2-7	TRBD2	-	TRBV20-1	CSARDPGSGRGDEQYF	TGCAGTGCTAGAGATCCCGGGAGCGGGAGAGGTGACGAGCAGTACTTC
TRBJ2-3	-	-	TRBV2	CASSVNRDTDTQYF	TGTGCCAGCAGTGTTAACAGGGACACAGATACGCAGTATTTT
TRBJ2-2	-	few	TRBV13	CASSDKGAGDTGELFF	TGTGCCAGCAGCGATAAAGGGGCCGGAGACACCGGGGAGCTGTTTTTT
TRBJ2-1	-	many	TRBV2	CATAGSYNEQFF	TGTGCCACCGCAGGATCGTACAATGAGCAGTTCTTC
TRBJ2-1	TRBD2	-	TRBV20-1	CSARFYSGVIYNEQFF	TGCAGTGCTAGATTCTATAGCGGGGTCATCTACAATGAGCAGTTCTTC
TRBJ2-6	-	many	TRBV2	CASSVRLSGANVLTF	TGTGCCAGCAGTGTAAGGCTCTCTGGGGCCAACGTCCTGACTTTC
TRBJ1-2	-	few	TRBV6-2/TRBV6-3	CASSYRGDGYTF	TGTGCCAGCAGTTACAGGGGAGATGGCTACACCTTC
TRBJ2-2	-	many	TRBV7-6	CASSFEIFSGELFF	TGTGCCAGCAGCTTCGAAATTTTCTCCGGGGAGCTGTTTTTT
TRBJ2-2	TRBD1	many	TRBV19	CASSGQASNTGELFF	TGTGCCAGTAGTGGACAGGCCTCGAACACCGGGGAGCTGTTTTTT
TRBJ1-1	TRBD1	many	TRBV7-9	CASSEQQGARTEAFF	TGTGCCAGCAGCGAACAACAGGGGGCGCGCACTGAAGCTTTCTTT
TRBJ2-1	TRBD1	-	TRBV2	CASSPGTGGLVTYNEQFF	TGTGCCAGCAGCCCCGGGACAGGGGGCCTCGTCACCTACAATGAGCAGTTCTTC
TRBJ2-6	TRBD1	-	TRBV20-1	CSATMGQSSGANVLTF	TGCAGTGCTACGATGGGACAGAGTTCTGGGGCCAACGTCCTGACTTTC
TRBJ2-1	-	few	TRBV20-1	CSASLLNDVYNEQFF	TGCAGTGCTAGCCTATTAAACGATGTTTACAATGAGCAGTTCTTC
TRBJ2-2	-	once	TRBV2	CASTRTANTGELFF	TGTGCCAGCACCAGGACCGCGAACACCGGGGAGCTGTTTTTT
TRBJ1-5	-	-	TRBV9	CARPLRDDGNQPQHF	TGTGCCAGACCCCTACGGGATGATGGCAATCAGCCCCAGCATTTT
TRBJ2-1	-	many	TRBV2	CASTVLAGRYNEQFF	TGTGCCAGCACCGTCCTAGCCGGGCGCTACAATGAGCAGTTCTTC
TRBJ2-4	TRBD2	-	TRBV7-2	CASSSGSGGNIQYF	TGTGCCAGCAGCTCGGGCTCGGGAGGGAACATTCAGTACTTC
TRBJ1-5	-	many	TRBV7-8	CASSSSGGGAGQPQHF	TGTGCCAGCAGCTCCTCTGGGGGGGGCGCGGGTCAGCCCCAGCATTTT
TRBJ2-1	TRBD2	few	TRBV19	CASSTEREGDEQFF	TGTGCCAGTAGTACCGAGCGGGAGGGCGATGAGCAGTTCTTC
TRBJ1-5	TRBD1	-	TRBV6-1	CASTLDRGNQPQHF	TGTGCCAGCACGTTGGACAGGGGCAATCAGCCCCAGCATTTT
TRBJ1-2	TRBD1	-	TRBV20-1	CSARDQGAYYGYTF	TGCAGTGCTAGAGATCAGGGGGCGTACTATGGCTACACCTTC
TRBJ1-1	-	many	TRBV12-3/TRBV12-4	CASQVGGNTEAFF	TGTGCCAGTCAGGTGGGGGGGAACACTGAAGCTTTCTTT
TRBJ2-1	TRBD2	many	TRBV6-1	CASSRSGRPANEQFF	TGTGCCAGCAGTCGTAGCGGGAGACCGGCTAATGAGCAGTTCTTC
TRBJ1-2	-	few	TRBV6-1	CASSEGDNRYYSYGYTF	TGTGCCAGCAGTGAAGGGGACAATCGTTACTATAGCTATGGCTACACCTTC
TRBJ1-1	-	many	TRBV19	CASRKGDPEAFF	TGTGCCAGTAGAAAGGGGGATCCTGAAGCTTTCTTT
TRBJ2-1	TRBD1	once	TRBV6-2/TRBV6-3	CASRTTGGRSEFF	TGTGCCAGCAGAACTACAGGGGGCAGGAGTGAGTTCTTC
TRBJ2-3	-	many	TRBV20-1	CSAKESTDTQYF	TGCAGTGCGAAAGAGTCTACAGATACGCAGTATTTT
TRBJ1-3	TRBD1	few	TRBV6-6	CASSYGDRVSAGNTIYF	TGTGCCAGCAGTTACGGTGACAGGGTGTCGGCTGGAAACACCATATATTTT
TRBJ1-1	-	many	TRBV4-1	CASGGRRGRENAEAFF	TGCGCCAGCGGGGGGCGTAGGGGTCGGGAAAACGCTGAAGCTTTCTTT
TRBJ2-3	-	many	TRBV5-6	CASSLPRQGHPDTQYF	TGTGCCAGCAGCCTACCAAGACAAGGACACCCAGATACGCAGTATTTT
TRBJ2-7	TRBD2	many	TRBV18	CASSPPGLAAYEQYF	TGTGCCAGCTCACCACCGGGACTAGCGGCTTACGAGCAGTACTTC
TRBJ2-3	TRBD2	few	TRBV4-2	CASSQELAGVTDTQYF	TGTGCCAGCAGCCAAGAGCTAGCGGGAGTGACAGATACGCAGTATTTT
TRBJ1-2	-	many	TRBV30	CAWESRVDYGYTF	TGTGCCTGGGAGTCCAGGGTCGACTATGGCTACACCTTC
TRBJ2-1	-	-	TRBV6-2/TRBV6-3	CASSYSRGVNEQFF	TGTGCCAGCAGTTACTCGAGGGGGGTGAATGAGCAGTTCTTC
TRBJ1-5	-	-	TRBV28	CASSLWGELQPQHF	TGTGCCAGCAGTTTATGGGGGGAACTACAGCCCCAGCATTTT
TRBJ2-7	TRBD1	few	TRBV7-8	CASSLGQEYYEQYF	TGTGCCAGCAGCTTGGGACAGGAATACTACGAGCAGTACTTC
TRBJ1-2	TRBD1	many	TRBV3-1	CASSQVQGYGYTF	TGTGCCAGCAGCCAAGTACAGGGGTATGGCTACACCTTC